This T cell receptor (beta chain) was identified during a study of CD8+ T cells in alopecia areata. On the study more broadly: For the treated group, dosing was oral tofacitinib at 5 to 10 mg twice daily. Study-level points and caveats: Against the mouse data, patients shared TCRs less clearly, possibly for HLA reasons. Scalp samples also yield sequences of resident alphabeta T cells from normal skin.

About this clone itself: Its antigen remains unidentified. At one end, the junction sequence differs from germline, possibly due to a read error.

Specimens obtained from alopecia areata patients comprised lesional scalp punch biopsies and peripheral blood. Per the germline V gene, CDR1 is ENHRY and CDR2 is SYGVKD. The CDR3 spans 12 residues. cDNA reverse transcribed from extracted RNA served as the sequencing template. Assay: immunoSEQ multiplex PCR; the TCRdb copy retains only in-frame clones and omits some. In the table there are 6,000 to 9,500 clones, approximately 67% of which are singletons. The sequence came from a human donor with alopecia areata. Sequencing was performed on skin, taken at week 0. This chain links TRBV10-3 with TRBJ1-5; possibly TRBD1 for D (5 bases). The CDR3 DNA reads TGCGCCAGCAGTGAGGCTCAGGGTCCCCAGCATTTT. Its protein is CASSEAQGPQHF.